This is a list of T cell receptor beta chains from one sample in a study of T cells in narcolepsy. Produced via immunoSEQ multiplex PCR; TCRdb's table is partial and in-frame only. The sample lists under 30,000 clones, around 86% occurring once. The sequenced sample consisted of CD45RA- memory CD4+ T cells from PBMCs. These receptors were obtained from a human donor with narcolepsy. Each CDR3 is given with its conserved first and last residue. Fields, in order: CDR3 DNA, CDR3 protein, clone size, V gene, D gene, J gene. The D gene is left open where the match is weak. Clone size is not always given. Where it is, it says once, few, many or a class for expanded clones.

cdr3_nt: TGTGCCATCAGTGCCCGGGGGCGGGAGGTCGGCACTGAAGCTTTCTTT; cdr3_aa: CAISARGREVGTEAFF; clone_size: NA; v_call: TRBV10-3; d_call: NA; j_call: TRBJ1-1
cdr3_nt: TGTGCCTGGAGTGGCGGCGGCGCTCAGTACTTC; cdr3_aa: CAWSGGGAQYF; clone_size: NA; v_call: TRBV30; d_call: NA; j_call: TRBJ2-7
cdr3_nt: TGTGCCATCTCCGGGACTAGCGGGGGGGAGCAGTTCTTC; cdr3_aa: CAISGTSGGEQFF; clone_size: NA; v_call: TRBV6-6; d_call: TRBD2; j_call: TRBJ2-1
cdr3_nt: TGCGCCACCGCGACAGGGAATATTTGGGAGACCCAGTACTTC; cdr3_aa: CATATGNIWETQYF; clone_size: NA; v_call: TRBV5-1; d_call: TRBD1; j_call: TRBJ2-5
cdr3_nt: TGTGCCAGCAGTTTGTATCCGGCGGGGGGCCGGAATCAGCCCCAGCATTTT; cdr3_aa: CASSLYPAGGRNQPQHF; clone_size: NA; v_call: TRBV28; d_call: NA; j_call: TRBJ1-5
cdr3_nt: TGTGCCAGCAGGCGAGGGGAGAACACTGAAGCTTTCTTT; cdr3_aa: CASRRGENTEAFF; clone_size: NA; v_call: TRBV6-6; d_call: NA; j_call: TRBJ1-1
cdr3_nt: TGTGCCAGTACCATGCAAGGGGTAGGGTATGGCTACACCTTC; cdr3_aa: CASTMQGVGYGYTF; clone_size: NA; v_call: TRBV19; d_call: NA; j_call: TRBJ1-2
cdr3_nt: TGTGCCAGTAGTATGGGGCGGAAAGAGACCCAGTACTTC; cdr3_aa: CASSMGRKETQYF; clone_size: NA; v_call: TRBV19; d_call: NA; j_call: TRBJ2-5
cdr3_nt: TGTGCCTTCCTAGGGACTTCCTCCCAGACCCAGTACTTC; cdr3_aa: CAFLGTSSQTQYF; clone_size: NA; v_call: TRBV30; d_call: NA; j_call: TRBJ2-5
cdr3_nt: TGTGCCAGCAGCTTGAACCAGGGCACGGGTAATTCACCCCTCCACTTT; cdr3_aa: CASSLNQGTGNSPLHF; clone_size: NA; v_call: TRBV5-8; d_call: NA; j_call: TRBJ1-6
cdr3_nt: TGTGCCATCAGTGAGTCGGGCGGGCTGCTCACAGATACGCAGTATTTT; cdr3_aa: CAISESGGLLTDTQYF; clone_size: NA; v_call: TRBV10-3; d_call: NA; j_call: TRBJ2-3
cdr3_nt: TGTGCCAGCATTGAGGAAGGGAGAGCGTCCTATGGCTACACCTTC; cdr3_aa: CASIEEGRASYGYTF; clone_size: NA; v_call: TRBV6-1; d_call: NA; j_call: TRBJ1-2
cdr3_nt: TGTGCCAGCAGCTCGGGCCACGGCTACGAGCAGTACTTC; cdr3_aa: CASSSGHGYEQYF; clone_size: NA; v_call: TRBV7-2; d_call: NA; j_call: TRBJ2-7
cdr3_nt: TGCGCCAGCAGCCCTTACTTAAACAATGAGCAGTTCTTC; cdr3_aa: CASSPYLNNEQFF; clone_size: NA; v_call: TRBV5-1; d_call: NA; j_call: TRBJ2-1
cdr3_nt: TGTGCCAGCAGCTTAGTTGCTGGGGGTGGAGGTGAGCAGTACTTC; cdr3_aa: CASSLVAGGGGEQYF; clone_size: few; v_call: TRBV7-6; d_call: NA; j_call: TRBJ2-7
cdr3_nt: TGTGCCAGCAGCCAAGGAACCCAGGGGTCTGGCTACACCTTC; cdr3_aa: CASSQGTQGSGYTF; clone_size: NA; v_call: TRBV7-3; d_call: NA; j_call: TRBJ1-2
cdr3_nt: TGTGCCAGCAGCTCAGGACAGGACACTGAAGCTTTCTTT; cdr3_aa: CASSSGQDTEAFF; clone_size: NA; v_call: TRBV11-3; d_call: TRBD1; j_call: TRBJ1-1
cdr3_nt: TGCGCCAGCAGCCTCGGACAGTGGGGAGGCGAGCAGTACTTC; cdr3_aa: CASSLGQWGGEQYF; clone_size: once; v_call: TRBV4-1; d_call: NA; j_call: TRBJ2-7